These 27 T cell receptor beta chains were sequenced from one sample in a study of identical twins. One entry per CDR3 protein results from TCRdb running MiXCR on the 5' RACE reads. This sample has about 700,000 distinct CDR3 sequences, with 8.6% found just once. The same sample was also used in a study of yellow fever vaccine responses in identical twins.

The sample consisted of PBMCs. These TCRs come from a woman under 30 in good health.

The chain uses TRBV6-5 and TRBJ1-3, with unresolved D. Trimming left V 0 bases short and J 0 bases short, with 15 bases between. This CDR3 has 18 residues. The V gene's germline CDR1 is MNHEY and CDR2 SVGAGI. The chain's CDR3 is CASSYSLRAGNSGNTIYF. CDR3 DNA: TGTGCCAGCAGTTACTCCCTTCGGGCGGGGAACTCTGGAAACACCATATATTTT.

This clonotype has a handful of counts. The chain employs TRBV5-1 and TRBJ1-2; 7 bases align to TRBD1. V gave up 2 bases and J gave up 5 bases; unmatched junction bases: 3. Germline loops: CDR1 SGHRS, CDR2 YFSETQ. This CDR3 spans 13 amino acids. The CDR3 bases are TGCGCCAGCAGCTTCGAGGGGGCGTATGGCTACACCTTC. Translating gives CASSFEGAYGYTF.

This sequence joins TRBV4-2 and TRBJ2-2; D is possibly TRBD1 (5 bases). The CDR3 extends over 16 amino acids. The ends were cut back, 0 bases at V and 4 bases at J, with 12 bases in the middle. Germline-derived CDR1 and CDR2 are LGHNA and YNFKEQ. The CDR3 protein is CASSQDIDSFTGELFF. CDR3 DNA sequence: TGTGCCAGCAGCCAAGATATCGACAGCTTCACCGGGGAGCTGTTTTTT.

The rearrangement joins TRBV3-1 to TRBJ2-1, with a possible D match to TRBD2 (6 bases). The CDR3 is 17 residues long. V shed 0 bases and J shed 4 bases, with 16 bases lying between them. CDR1 and CDR2 (germline): LGHDT, YNNKEL (reference sequence). The CDR3 coding sequence is TGTGCCAGCAGCCAAGAATTTGGGCGGGGAAAATACAATGAGCAGTTCTTC. Translated, it gives CASSQEFGRGKYNEQFF.

This sequence joins TRBV11-1 and TRBJ2-3; D may correspond to TRBD1 or TRBD2 (5 bases each). Germline CDR1 and CDR2: SGHAT and FQDESV (reference sequence). The CDR3 extends over 19 amino acids. V lost 3 bases to trimming and J lost 4 bases, with 26 bases between them. CDR3 sequence reads: CASSFLKATPPGDADTQYF. The CDR3 DNA reads as TGTGCCAGCAGCTTCTTAAAGGCGACGCCCCCTGGGGACGCAGATACGCAGTATTTT. Full variable domain (remainder filled in from reference TRBV11-1 and TRBJ2-3): EAEVAQSPRYKITEKSQAVAFWCDPISGHATLYWYRQILGQGPELLVQFQDESVVDDSQLPKDRFSAERLKGVDSTLKIQPAELGDSAMYLCASSFLKATPPGDADTQYFGPGTRLTVL.

The chain joins TRBV7-9 to TRBJ2-7; D remains ambiguous. Per the germline V gene, CDR1 is SEHNR and CDR2 is FQNEAQ (reference sequence). This CDR3 is 15 amino acids long. V lost 4 bases and J lost 1, with 14 bases in between. CDR3 protein: CASSSEGDLSYEQYF. In nucleotides, the CDR3 is TGTGCCAGCAGCTCAGAAGGTGACCTTTCCTACGAGCAGTACTTC.

This clonotype has ten or more counts. The V and J genes are TRBV6-1 and TRBJ2-5; tentatively, D is TRBD1 (6 bases). From germline, CDR1 is MNHNS and CDR2 SASEGT. Deletions cut 5 bases from V and 4 bases from J, with 23 bases between. The CDR3 length is 17 residues. Written as DNA, the CDR3 is TGTGCCAGCAGTCCGTATTTACAGGGTACGCGGCGAGAGACCCAGTACTTC. Translation gives CASSPYLQGTRRETQYF.

The CDR3: CASSQGIGRYEQYF. The CDR3 DNA reads TGCGCCAGCAGCCAGGGTATCGGGCGGTACGAGCAGTACTTC. The gene calls are TRBV4-3 and TRBJ2-7; D remains ambiguous. This CDR3 is built from 14 residues. Trimming pared 3 bases from V and 4 bases from J, leaving 13 bases between. Per the germline V gene, CDR1 is LGHNA and CDR2 is YSLEER.

The CDR3 here is CASSYKLSAGVDTDTQYF. CDR3 nucleotide sequence: TGTGCCAGCAGTTACAAACTCTCGGCGGGGGTGGATACAGATACGCAGTATTTT. The chain combines TRBV6-2 or TRBV6-3 with TRBJ2-3; 7 nucleotides agree with TRBD2. CDR3 length: 18 residues. The V and J ends lost 2 bases and 3 bases, in that order; junction bases with no gene match: 14. Germline V gene lookup returns CDR1 MNHEY and CDR2 SVGEGT.

In this sample, this clonotype turned up a few times. The rearrangement uses TRBV6-4 and TRBJ2-1, with 9 positions matching TRBD2. Losses at the gene ends were 3 bases for V and 6 bases for J; bases not matched to a gene: 6. The CDR3 has 15 amino acids. Germline V lookup: CDR1 MRHNA, CDR2 SNTAGT. DNA for the CDR3: TGTGCCAGCAGTGAGGCGGGAGGGCCTTTCAATGAGCAGTTCTTC. As protein: CASSEAGGPFNEQFF.

This clonotype was counted once. The CDR3 end shows no conserved phenylalanine or tryptophan, and so a read error is likely. The chain is built from TRBV10-3 and TRBJ2-7, with D possibly matching TRBD1 (5 bases). The ends were cut back, 3 bases at V and 2 bases at J, with 8 bases in the middle. The CDR3 runs 13 residues. The V gene's germline CDR1 is ENHRY and CDR2 SYGVKD. The CDR3 loop is CAISDGATYEQYS. As DNA, the CDR3 is TGTGCCATCAGTGATGGGGCAACCTACGAGCAGTACTCC.

This chain uses TRBV6-2 or TRBV6-3 with TRBJ2-7; D remains unclear. From germline, CDR1 is MNHEY and CDR2 SVGEGT. Trimming took 5 bases from V and 6 from J, leaving 17 bases between them. There are 14 residues in the CDR3. CDR3 sequence reads: CASSPPVWAGEQYF. Written as DNA, the CDR3 is TGTGCCAGCAGTCCCCCCGTGTGGGCAGGCGAGCAGTACTTC.

The CDR3 sequence: CASSLAVKDSGNTIYF. The CDR3 nucleotides are TGCGCCAGCAGCTTGGCCGTTAAGGACTCTGGAAACACCATATATTTT. This chain joins TRBV5-1 and TRBJ1-3, with D uncertain. This CDR3 contains 16 residues. Germline assignment: CDR1 SGHRS and CDR2 YFSETQ. Between the trimmed V and J ends, which lost 0 bases and 0 bases, there was a span of 10 bases.

V is TRBV11-2 and J is TRBJ2-2, with 10 bases that match TRBD1. The CDR3 loop spans 19 amino acids. Trimming at V came to 0 bases and at J to 2 bases, leaving 9 bases not matched to a gene. Germline V gives CDR1 SGHAT, CDR2 FQNNGV. This chain's CDR3 is CASSLETGTGAFNTGELFF. The DNA for the CDR3 is TGTGCCAGCAGCTTAGAAACCGGGACAGGGGCGTTTAACACCGGGGAGCTGTTTTTT.

This chain joins TRBV12-3 or TRBV12-4 and TRBJ2-2; D is uncertain. The CDR3 extends over 18 amino acids. The germline V and J ends were trimmed by 2 bases and 1 base, with 17 bases remaining between them. The CDR3 bases are TGTGCCAGCAGTTTAAATTGGTGGAAATCCGGGAACACCGGGGAGCTGTTTTTT. This gives the protein CASSLNWWKSGNTGELFF.

The rearrangement links TRBV6-2 or TRBV6-3 to TRBJ2-1; D uncertain. This CDR3 is 14 amino acids long. CDR1 is MNHEY and CDR2 is SVGEGT in the germline V gene. V lost 2 bases to trimming and J lost 7 bases, with 12 bases between them. CDR3 sequence reads: CASSYRLRTNEQFF. As DNA, the CDR3 is TGTGCCAGCAGTTACCGGCTAAGGACGAATGAGCAGTTCTTC.

The rearrangement uses TRBV20-1 and TRBJ2-1; tentatively, D is TRBD1 or TRBD2 (6 bases each). Trimming shortened V by 6 bases and J by 0 bases, and 12 bases separated the two germline ends. From germline, CDR1 is DFQATT and CDR2 SNEGSKA (reference sequence). The CDR3 runs to 14 residues. The CDR3 DNA sequence: TGCAGTGCAGGGGGGTACCTCTCCTACAATGAGCAGTTCTTC. As protein: CSAGGYLSYNEQFF.

With respect to this clonotype: Germline and junction disagree at one end, which may indicate a read error. This sequence joins TRBV7-7 and TRBJ2-2; 8 positions match TRBD2. The CDR3 consists of 15 residues. Germline CDR1 is SSHAT and CDR2 is FNYEAQ (reference sequence). The CDR3 reads CASSSGGLGTGELFF. Here the CDR3 DNA reads TGTGCTAGCAGCTCGGGGGGGCTTGGCACCGGGGAGCTGTTTTTT.

This clonotype came up a few times. The chain links TRBV5-1 to TRBJ1-2; TRBD1 aligns across 8 bases. The V gene's germline CDR1 is SGHRS and CDR2 YFSETQ. The CDR3 consists of 13 residues. V lost 3 bases and J lost 8; bases outside the gene matches: 6. CDR3 sequence reads: CASSSTGDLGYTF. The CDR3 coding sequence is TGCGCCAGCAGCTCGACAGGGGATTTGGGCTACACCTTC.

V and J are TRBV27 and TRBJ2-1; 8 nucleotides agree with TRBD2. Germline trimming cut 5 bases from V and 6 bases from J; bases unmatched to any gene: 6. Germline V gene data show CDR1 as MNHEY and CDR2 as SMNVEV (reference sequence). The CDR3 sequence is 14 residues long. The CDR3 nucleotides read TGTGCCAGCAGTGCAGCGGGAGTGGTCAATGAGCAGTTCTTC. It encodes CASSAAGVVNEQFF.

This clonotype has a single count. The chain combines TRBV30 with TRBJ2-7, with 12 bases lining up with TRBD1. CDR1 GTSNPN and CDR2 SVGIG come from the germline V gene (reference sequence). The CDR3 extends over 15 amino acids. V shed 3 bases, J shed 7 bases, and the junction held 10 bases outside the gene matches. DNA for the CDR3: TGTGCCTGGAGCCGGGGGACAGGGGGCTCGATAGAGCAGTACTTC. Amino acids: CAWSRGTGGSIEQYF.

In the case of this clonotype: Germline is not matched at one junction end, which may reflect a read error. The rearrangement uses TRBV5-5 and TRBJ2-3; 8 bases are shared with TRBD1. Per germline, CDR1 SGHKS and CDR2 YYEKEE (reference sequence). The CDR3 has 15 residues. The CDR3 region has the DNA TGTGCCAGCAGATTGGGACAGGTTGGCACAGATACGCAGTATTTT. Translation gives CASRLGQVGTDTQYF.

This clonotype was detected ten times or more. The chain couples TRBV5-1 to TRBJ2-2; perhaps TRBD1 as D (6 bases). The CDR3 sequence is 16 residues long. The V end was cut by 1 base, the J end by 2 bases, with 12 bases between. The V gene's germline CDR1 is SGHRS and CDR2 YFSETQ. CDR3 DNA: TGCGCCAGCAGCTTGTGGGGGCCCCCTAACACCGGGGAGCTGTTTTTT. Translating gives CASSLWGPPNTGELFF.

This clonotype has only a few counts. The chain links TRBV10-3 to TRBJ2-5; D is possibly TRBD2 (6 bases). The ends were cut back, 6 bases at V and 5 bases at J, with 19 bases in the middle. The germline gives CDR1 ENHRY, CDR2 SYGVKD. The CDR3 is 15 amino acids. DNA of the CDR3: TGTGCCATCAGCCGGGACTCTACTATGGGGGAGACCCAGTACTTC. Encoded protein: CAISRDSTMGETQYF.

On this clonotype itself: One junction end disagrees with the germline gene, perhaps due to a read error. The chain recombines TRBV10-3 with TRBJ1-5; D possibly corresponds to TRBD1 (5 bases). The germline gives CDR1 ENHRY, CDR2 SYGVKD. The CDR3 length is 14 residues. The DNA of the CDR3 is TGTGGCATCAGTGAGTCTAAGGGGAATCAGCCCCAGCATTTT. The encoded protein is CGISESKGNQPQHF.

The gene calls are TRBV12-3 or TRBV12-4 and TRBJ2-3, with TRBD1 identical over 9 bases. The CDR3 extends over 15 amino acids. The ends lost 5 bases at V and 6 bases at J; junction bases unmatched: 9. The CDR3 DNA reads TGTGCCAGCAGTCGAAGACAGGGGGTCTTGGATACGCAGTATTTT. This codes for CASSRRQGVLDTQYF.

The table lists this clonotype with a few counts. This chain joins TRBV4-2 and TRBJ1-2; D unresolved. The CDR3 runs to 15 residues. Per the germline V gene, CDR1 is LGHNA and CDR2 is YNFKEQ. V lost 0 bases to trimming and J lost 5 bases, with 13 bases between them. The CDR3 reads CASSQDDRGVYGYTF. For the CDR3, the DNA is TGTGCCAGCAGCCAAGACGACCGGGGTGTGTATGGCTACACCTTC.